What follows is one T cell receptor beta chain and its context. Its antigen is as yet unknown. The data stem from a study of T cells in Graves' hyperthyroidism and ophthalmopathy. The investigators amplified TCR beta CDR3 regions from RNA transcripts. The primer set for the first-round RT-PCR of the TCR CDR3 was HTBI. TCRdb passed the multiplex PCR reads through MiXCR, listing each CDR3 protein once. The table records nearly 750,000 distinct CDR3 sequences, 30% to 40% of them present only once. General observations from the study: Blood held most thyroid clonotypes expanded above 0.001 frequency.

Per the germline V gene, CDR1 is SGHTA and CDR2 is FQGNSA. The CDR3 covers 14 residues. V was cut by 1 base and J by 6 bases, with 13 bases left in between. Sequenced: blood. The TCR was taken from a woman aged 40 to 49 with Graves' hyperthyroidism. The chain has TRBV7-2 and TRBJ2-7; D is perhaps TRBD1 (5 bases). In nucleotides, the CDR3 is TGTGCCAGCAGCTTAGGATTGCAGGGAAGCGAGCAGTACTTC. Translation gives CASSLGLQGSEQYF.